This TCR beta chain was retrieved from a study of cytomegalovirus exposure and HLA in healthy donors. Comments on this clone: The antigen remains unidentified.

Germline V gene sequence: CDR1 GTSNPN, CDR2 SVGIG (reference sequence). This CDR3 contains 19 residues. Trimming pared 0 bases from V and 0 bases from J, leaving 21 bases between. Findings of the study overall: Per a prior analysis, the majority of TCR beta V segments were productive roughly 87% or roughly 30% of the time. Later analysis suggested most CMV-associated TCR beta chains were HLA-restricted.

PCR used 60 Vbeta primers and 13 Jbeta primers. The authors' processing: A later analysis tallied 75 million to 80 million unique TCR beta chains, some 10 million of them shared. Clones were sequenced by immunoSEQ multiplex PCR, and TCRdb holds only the in-frame ones, with some missing. V and J calls and clone size are as listed in that table; D and trimming were resolved from the DNA. The table has 90,000 to 120,000 clones, approximately 70% seen once. Sequencing input: PBMCs. This TCR was recovered from a young woman in good health and CMV-seropositive. V usage is TRBV30 and J usage is TRBJ1-5, with TRBD1 as a possible D gene (6 bases). The CDR3 region is CAWSVQSGGDWYSNQPQHF. CDR3 DNA: TGTGCCTGGAGTGTACAGTCGGGGGGCGATTGGTATAGCAATCAGCCCCAGCATTTT.